The source of this T cell receptor beta chain is a study of beta chain features in type 1 diabetes. With respect to this clone: No antigen is known for it.

Expressed TCRB transcripts were sequenced after all isolated RNA was converted to cDNA. Libraries were prepared by immunoSEQ multiplex PCR; TCRdb keeps only in-frame clonotypes and omits some of them. Counted here are some 350,000 clones, less than 15% occurring once; the ten biggest clones make up about 0.016%. Overall study findings and caveats: Individuals with type 1 diabetes displayed fewer insertions and more deletions at VDJ junctions. Among all four CD4+ subsets, Type 1 diabetes patients had TCRB CDR3s that were moderately but significantly shorter.

Germline CDR1 reads SGHTA; CDR2 reads FQGNSA. The CDR3 contains 14 residues. V lost 1 base and J 7 bases, leaving 10 bases between the germline ends. The receptor was isolated from a woman aged 18 to 35 with type 1 diabetes. The chain links TRBV7-2 to TRBJ2-2; D is unclear. Sequencing was done on a sample of naive CD4+ T cells from blood. CDR3 sequence reads: CASSLGQALGELFF. CDR3 sequence (DNA): TGTGCCAGCAGCTTAGGTCAGGCCCTCGGGGAGCTGTTTTTT.